The rows below give T cell receptor beta chains drawn from one sample of a study of OX40 agonist ivuxolimab in advanced cancers. Libraries were prepared by immunoSEQ multiplex PCR; TCRdb keeps only in-frame clonotypes and omits some of them. The data hold just over 60,000 clones, with about 92% observed a single time. Sequencing was performed on CD4+ or CD8+ T cells sorted from blood, taken in a trial of the OX40 agonist ivuxolimab. Receptors were obtained from an adult with an advanced solid tumor such as melanoma, head and neck, liver or kidney cancer. Both conserved end residues are part of each CDR3. The D gene is left open where the match is weak. Size values are once, few and many counts, or a class for expanded clones, and some rows have none.

>NA|TRBJ1-1|TRBV6-4|NA
CASRSSGSTEAFF
TGTGCCAGCAGATCATCGGGTAGCACTGAAGCTTTCTTT
>NA|TRBJ2-5|TRBV5-1|NA
CASSLFGGANQETQYF
TGCGCCAGCAGCTTGTTCGGTGGAGCCAACCAAGAGACCCAGTACTTC
>NA|TRBJ2-1|TRBV11-2|TRBD2
CASRSIAGGTYNEQFF
TGTGCCAGCAGATCTATAGCGGGAGGGACTTACAATGAGCAGTTCTTC
>NA|TRBJ2-1|TRBV5-1|TRBD1
CASSLSGTGLYYEQFF
TGCGCCAGCAGCTTGAGCGGGACAGGGTTGTATTATGAGCAGTTCTTC
>NA|TRBJ2-1|TRBV2|TRBD2
CASNSGGNNEQFF
TGTGCCAGCAATAGCGGGGGGAATAATGAGCAGTTCTTC
>NA|TRBJ2-7|TRBV19|NA
CASSRTESFYEQYF
TGTGCCAGTAGTAGAACAGAAAGTTTCTACGAGCAGTACTTC
>NA|TRBJ1-2|TRBV6-1|NA
CASSDRHYGYTF
TGTGCCAGCAGTGACCGACACTATGGCTACACCTTC
>NA|TRBJ2-3|TRBV11-2|TRBD2
CASSLDGGSADTQYF
TGTGCCAGCAGCTTGGATGGCGGGAGTGCAGATACGCAGTATTTT
>NA|TRBJ2-3|TRBV11-2|NA
CASSLAGTFTDTQYF
TGTGCCAGCAGCTTAGCGGGAACGTTCACAGATACGCAGTATTTT
>NA|TRBJ2-5|TRBV6-1|NA
CASSDWGGPRSETQYF
TGTGCCAGCAGTGACTGGGGCGGCCCAAGATCGGAGACCCAGTACTTC
>NA|TRBJ1-5|TRBV19|NA
CARGERNQPQHF
TGTGCCAGGGGGGAACGCAATCAGCCCCAGCATTTT
>NA|TRBJ2-5|TRBV18|NA
CASSPPLDTHQETQYF
TGTGCCAGCTCACCACCTCTCGACACCCACCAAGAGACCCAGTACTTC
>once|TRBJ2-3|TRBV5-1|NA
CASSRQGITDTQYF
TGCGCCAGCAGCCGTCAGGGGATCACAGATACGCAGTATTTT
>few|TRBJ2-1|TRBV7-3|NA
CASRPSPGDNEQFF
TGTGCCAGCAGGCCGTCCCCCGGGGACAATGAGCAGTTCTTC
>NA|TRBJ2-4|TRBV6-1|TRBD2
CASSEATSGVAKNIQYF
TGTGCCAGCAGTGAAGCGACTAGCGGGGTAGCCAAAAACATTCAGTACTTC
>NA|TRBJ2-5|TRBV30|NA
CAWTVSPGTQYF
TGTGCCTGGACTGTGTCCCCTGGGACCCAGTACTTC
>NA|TRBJ1-4|TRBV21-1|NA
CASSPGRGGEKLFF
TGTGCCAGCAGCCCGGGACGGGGAGGGGAAAAACTGTTTTTT
>NA|TRBJ2-6|TRBV5-1|NA
CASSFLGGANVLTF
TGCGCCAGCAGCTTCCTGGGTGGGGCCAACGTCCTGACTTTC
>NA|TRBJ2-1|TRBV6-1|NA
CASGRYEQFF
TGTGCCAGTGGGCGGTATGAGCAGTTCTTC
>NA|TRBJ1-4|TRBV7-2|TRBD1
CASSLDATGGEKLFF
TGTGCCAGCAGCTTAGACGCGACAGGGGGGGAAAAACTGTTTTTT
>NA|TRBJ2-1|TRBV7-3|NA
CASSPQEGGNEQFF
TGTGCCAGCAGCCCCCAAGAAGGCGGCAATGAGCAGTTCTTC
>NA|TRBJ2-7|TRBV27|TRBD1
CASAIGDSAPLVFYEQYF
TGTGCCAGCGCCATCGGGGACAGCGCCCCCTTAGTTTTCTACGAGCAGTACTTC
>NA|TRBJ1-1|TRBV6-5|NA
CASSDGWSGTEAFF
TGTGCCAGCAGTGACGGGTGGAGCGGCACTGAAGCTTTCTTT
>NA|TRBJ1-2|TRBV6-5|NA
CASSSPGNYGYTF
TGTGCCAGCAGTTCCCCAGGGAACTATGGCTACACCTTC
>NA|TRBJ2-1|TRBV7-2|TRBD2
CASSSPRSGLAGAYNEQFF
TGTGCCAGCAGCTCCCCCCGGAGCGGGCTAGCGGGGGCCTACAATGAGCAGTTCTTC
>NA|TRBJ2-1|TRBV9|TRBD2
CASSEGLAGINEQFF
TGTGCCAGCAGCGAAGGGCTAGCGGGAATAAATGAGCAGTTCTTC
>NA|TRBJ1-5|TRBV6-5|NA
CASSYPGAFDQPQHF
TGTGCCAGCAGTTACCCCGGCGCTTTCGATCAGCCCCAGCATTTT
>NA|TRBJ1-1|TRBV6-5|TRBD1
CASSLMTGRSEAFF
TGTGCCAGCAGTTTAATGACAGGGCGTAGTGAAGCTTTCTTT
>NA|TRBJ1-1|TRBV5-1|TRBD1
CASSLVGRGLTEAFF
TGCGCCAGCAGCTTGGTCGGCAGGGGGCTGACTGAAGCTTTCTTT
>NA|TRBJ2-5|TRBV6-1|TRBD1
CASRGQGKETQYF
TGTGCCAGCAGGGGACAGGGCAAAGAGACCCAGTACTTC
>NA|TRBJ2-7|TRBV2|TRBD1
CASSVQGARTEQYF
TGTGCCAGCAGTGTACAGGGGGCGCGTACAGAGCAGTACTTC
>NA|TRBJ2-7|TRBV16|NA
CASSPRAEGYEQYF
TGTGCCAGCAGCCCGCGGGCGGAAGGCTACGAGCAGTACTTC
>once|TRBJ1-1|TRBV6-5|TRBD1
CASSSPGQDPWAEAFF
TGTGCCAGCAGTTCGCCGGGACAGGACCCGTGGGCTGAAGCTTTCTTT
>NA|TRBJ2-1|TRBV5-1|NA
CASRNGQNYNEQFF
TGCGCCAGCAGGAACGGACAGAACTACAATGAGCAGTTCTTC
>NA|TRBJ2-2|TRBV6-1|TRBD1
CASSEATRTGANTGELFF
TGTGCCAGCAGTGAAGCGACTCGGACAGGTGCAAACACCGGGGAGCTGTTTTTT
>NA|TRBJ1-2|TRBV11-2|NA
CASSPPRVAYGYTF
TGTGCCAGCAGCCCACCCAGGGTCGCCTATGGCTACACCTTC
>NA|TRBJ1-4|TRBV5-4|NA
CASSSDGTENNEKLFF
TGTGCCAGCAGCTCCGACGGGACGGAGAATAATGAAAAACTGTTTTTT
>NA|TRBJ1-2|TRBV19|NA
CASGGSFNYGYTF
TGTGCCAGTGGCGGGTCCTTTAACTATGGCTACACCTTC
>NA|TRBJ2-1|TRBV5-1|TRBD1
CASSYLMPGQTYNEQFF
TGCGCCAGCAGCTACCTAATGCCGGGACAGACCTACAATGAGCAGTTCTTC
>NA|TRBJ1-2|TRBV25-1|NA
CASSPSGVYGYTF
TGTGCCAGCAGCCCCTCGGGCGTCTATGGCTACACCTTC
>NA|TRBJ2-5|TRBV11-1|TRBD1
CASRDRQGQETQYF
TGTGCCAGCAGGGATCGACAGGGGCAAGAGACCCAGTACTTC